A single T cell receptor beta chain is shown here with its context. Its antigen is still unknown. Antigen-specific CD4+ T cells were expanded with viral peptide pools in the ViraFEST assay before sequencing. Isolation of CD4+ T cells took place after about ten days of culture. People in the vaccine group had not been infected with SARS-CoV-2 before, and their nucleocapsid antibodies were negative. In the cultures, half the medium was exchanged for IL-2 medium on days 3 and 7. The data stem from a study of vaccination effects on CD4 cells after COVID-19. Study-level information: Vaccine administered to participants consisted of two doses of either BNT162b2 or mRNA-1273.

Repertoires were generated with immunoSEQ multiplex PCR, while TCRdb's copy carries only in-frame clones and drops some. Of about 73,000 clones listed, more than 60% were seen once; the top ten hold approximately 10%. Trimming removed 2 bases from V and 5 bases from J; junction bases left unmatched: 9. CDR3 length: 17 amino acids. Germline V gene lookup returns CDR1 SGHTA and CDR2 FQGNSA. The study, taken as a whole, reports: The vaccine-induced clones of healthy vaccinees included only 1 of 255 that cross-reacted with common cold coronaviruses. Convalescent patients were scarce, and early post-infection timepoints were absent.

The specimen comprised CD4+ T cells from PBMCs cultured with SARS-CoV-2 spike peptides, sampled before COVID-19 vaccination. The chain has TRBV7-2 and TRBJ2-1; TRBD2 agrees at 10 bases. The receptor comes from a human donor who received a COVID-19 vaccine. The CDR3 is CASSLRVPSGGNNEQFF. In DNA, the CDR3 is TGTGCCAGCAGCTTAAGGGTTCCTAGCGGGGGAAACAATGAGCAGTTCTTC.